These T cell receptor beta chains were read from a single sample in a study of T-cell reconstitution after alpha-beta-depleted transplantation in children. TCRdb recomputed calls from the PCR reads with MiXCR, one row per CDR3 protein. The sample lists about 1,000,000 distinct CDR3 sequences, 25% to 30% seen once, with roughly 31% in the top ten. The sequencing used PBMCs, mostly from graft donor cells, collected 360 days after TCRalphabeta/CD19-depleted stem cell transplant. The receptors shown here come from a boy under two years old who had a stem cell transplant for SCID, so the T cells may come from the graft donor. Both conserved end residues are part of each CDR3. D genes are given only for firm matches. Expanded clones get a size class; other rows say once, few or many, or leave the size out.

v_gene	len	d_gene	j_gene	abundance	CDR3nt	CDR3aa
TRBV27	15	TRBD2	TRBJ2-3	.	TGTGCCAGCAGGAGCGGGGGGGTGGGGACAGATACGCAGTATTTT	CASRSGGVGTDTQYF
TRBV10-3	15	.	TRBJ2-7	.	TGTGCCATCAGTGAAGGCAGGCCGACCTCCTACGAGCAGTACTTC	CAISEGRPTSYEQYF
TRBV7-9	13	.	TRBJ2-1	.	TGTGCCAGCAGCTTACCCAGGGATGGTGAGCAGTTCTTC	CASSLPRDGEQFF
TRBV3-1	17	TRBD2	TRBJ2-1	few	TGTGCCAGCAGCCATTCCCCGCTAGCGGGGCAGTACAATGAGCAGTTCTTC	CASSHSPLAGQYNEQFF
TRBV6-5	14	.	TRBJ1-5	.	TGTGCCAGCAGTTACGGTAGCAGGGATGGGCCCCAGCATTTT	CASSYGSRDGPQHF
TRBV20-1	14	.	TRBJ2-5	.	TGCAGTGCTAGACCTGGGACTCCCCAAGAGACCCAGTACTTC	CSARPGTPQETQYF
TRBV11-2	17	TRBD1	TRBJ2-7	once	TGTGCCAGCAGCTATGGACGCGGGACAGGGGTTTCCTACGAGCAGTACTTC	CASSYGRGTGVSYEQYF
TRBV2	15	TRBD1	TRBJ2-7	.	TGTGCCAGCAGTGGGTGGGGACAGTTTAAGTACGAGCAGTACTTC	CASSGWGQFKYEQYF
TRBV5-5	15	.	TRBJ1-1	.	TGTGCCAGCAGCGGACGGACAGTTAAGAACACTGAAGCTTTCTTT	CASSGRTVKNTEAFF
TRBV20-1	14	.	TRBJ2-7	few	TGCAGTGCTAGGAGTTCCGGGCTTATCTACGAGCAGTACTTC	CSARSSGLIYEQYF
TRBV6-5	13	.	TRBJ1-2	.	TGTGCCAGCAGGTATCCCGGGCCCGGAGGCTACACCTTC	CASRYPGPGGYTF
TRBV7-8	17	.	TRBJ1-6	.	TGTGCCAGCAGCTTAGAGGGGCGAAGCTCCTATAATTCACCCCTCCACTTT	CASSLEGRSSYNSPLHF
TRBV5-1	13	.	TRBJ2-7	.	TGCGCCAGCAGCTTCTATCCAGGCGTCGAGCAGTACTTC	CASSFYPGVEQYF
TRBV7-6	13	.	TRBJ1-3	few	TGTGCCAGCAGCTTAGCGGACGGAAACACCATATATTTT	CASSLADGNTIYF
TRBV28	12	.	TRBJ1-2	.	TGTGCCAGCAGTTTATCCAGGGCTGGCTACACCTTC	CASSLSRAGYTF
TRBV29-1	12	TRBD1	TRBJ2-5	.	TGCAGCGTTCGACAGGGGTTGCAGACCCAGTACTTC	CSVRQGLQTQYF
TRBV9	14	.	TRBJ1-1	.	TGTGCCAGCAGCGCCCAGCCGTTGAACACTGAAGCTTTCTTT	CASSAQPLNTEAFF
TRBV5-1	15	.	TRBJ2-3	.	TGCGCCAGCAGCGGGGGAGGACAGTTCTGGGATACGCAGTATTTT	CASSGGGQFWDTQYF
TRBV27	16	.	TRBJ2-3	.	TGTGCCAGCAGTTTAGCCCGACCGGGGAGCACAGATACGCAGTATTTT	CASSLARPGSTDTQYF
TRBV28	14	.	TRBJ1-5	.	TGTGCCAGCAGTGTCCAGGCGGGGAATCAGCCCCAGCATTTT	CASSVQAGNQPQHF
TRBV29-1	15	.	TRBJ2-7	few	TGCAGCGCCACCTTGGCAGGCCCTACCATCTACGAGCAGTACTTC	CSATLAGPTIYEQYF
TRBV28	17	TRBD1	TRBJ2-5	.	TGTGCCAGCAGTTACCCTTACAGGGGAATGCTCAAAGAGACCCAGTACTTC	CASSYPYRGMLKETQYF
TRBV7-9	14	.	TRBJ2-7	.	TGTGCCAGCATCAGGACGGACAGCCTCTACGAGCAGTACTTC	CASIRTDSLYEQYF
TRBV7-6	16	.	TRBJ2-1	.	TGTGCCAGCAGCTTAGAGGGCCCCCTGTTTGCTCATGAGCAGTTCTTC	CASSLEGPLFAHEQFF
TRBV5-1	15	.	TRBJ1-1	few	TGCGCCAGCAGCTTCCGCCGGACGGCGAACACTGAAGCTTTCTTT	CASSFRRTANTEAFF
TRBV9	15	.	TRBJ2-3	.	TGTGCCAGCAGCGTAGGACTAAAGAGCACAGATACGCAGTATTTT	CASSVGLKSTDTQYF
TRBV29-1	11	.	TRBJ1-1	.	TGCAGGGGGGGGGGAAACACTGAAGCTTTCTTT	CRGGGNTEAFF
TRBV6-2/TRBV6-3	17	TRBD2	TRBJ2-7	.	TGTGCCAGCAGTTCGAGAGGAAGGCTAGCGGGGGACCACGAGCAGTACTTC	CASSSRGRLAGDHEQYF
TRBV10-3	16	.	TRBJ2-7	.	TGTGCCATCAGTGAGTCTGGAACAGCCTCCTCCTACGAGCAGTACTTC	CAISESGTASSYEQYF
TRBV7-8	13	TRBD2	TRBJ2-5	.	TGTGCCAGCAGCGGGGGGGTGCTGGAGACCCAGTACTTC	CASSGGVLETQYF
TRBV29-1	14	.	TRBJ2-1	.	TGCAGCGTTGAAGCTCCAACAGAGAGAAATGAGCAGTTCTTC	CSVEAPTERNEQFF
TRBV6-5	14	.	TRBJ1-1	few	TGTGCCAGCAGTTATCGGGCCGCTAACACTGAAGCTTTCTTT	CASSYRAANTEAFF
TRBV4-2	17	.	TRBJ2-4	many	TGTGCCAGCAGCCAAGATCTTCTGGGGTGGGCCAAAAACATTCAGTACTTC	CASSQDLLGWAKNIQYF
TRBV9	18	TRBD2	TRBJ2-3	.	TGTGCCAGCAGCGTAGGTAGCGGGGGGCCTATTAGCACAGATACGCAGTATTTT	CASSVGSGGPISTDTQYF
TRBV10-3	14	.	TRBJ1-5	few	TGTGCCATCGCGGACATTTCGAGCAATCAGCCCCAGCATTTT	CAIADISSNQPQHF
TRBV18	15	.	TRBJ2-7	.	TGTGCCAGCTCTTCCGTCGGGGGTGGAAGGTTCGAGCAGTACTTC	CASSSVGGGRFEQYF
TRBV4-1	14	.	TRBJ2-7	once	TGCGCCAGCAGCCAAGATGGGGTAATCTACGAGCAGTACTTC	CASSQDGVIYEQYF
TRBV11-2	13	TRBD2	TRBJ2-1	few	TGTGCCAGCAGGTTTAGCGGGGGGCAGGAGCAGTTCTTC	CASRFSGGQEQFF
TRBV4-1	15	.	TRBJ2-5	few	TGCGCCAGCAGCCAAGTTTCGAGCGGACAAGAGACCCAGTACTTC	CASSQVSSGQETQYF
TRBV6-1	14	TRBD2	TRBJ2-5	.	TGTGCCAGCTCCCCCGCGGGGGATCAAGAGACCCAGTACTTC	CASSPAGDQETQYF
TRBV5-1	15	.	TRBJ2-3	.	TGCGCCAGCAGCAGTTTGGGTGTCCCCACAGATACGCAGTATTTT	CASSSLGVPTDTQYF
TRBV12-3/TRBV12-4	13	.	TRBJ1-1	.	TGTGCCAGCAGCCCCGACGAGGACACTGAAGCTTTCTTT	CASSPDEDTEAFF
TRBV3-1	16	TRBD2	TRBJ2-3	few	TGTGCCAGCAGCCCCTATAGCGGGGGATTCACAGATACGCAGTATTTT	CASSPYSGGFTDTQYF
TRBV7-2	14	TRBD1	TRBJ1-2	.	TGTGCCAGCAGGCGATTTACAGGGGGCGATGGCTACACCTTC	CASRRFTGGDGYTF
TRBV11-2	14	TRBD1	TRBJ2-7	few	TGTGCCAGCAGCTGGGGGACAGGGAAGGGCGAGCAGTACTTC	CASSWGTGKGEQYF